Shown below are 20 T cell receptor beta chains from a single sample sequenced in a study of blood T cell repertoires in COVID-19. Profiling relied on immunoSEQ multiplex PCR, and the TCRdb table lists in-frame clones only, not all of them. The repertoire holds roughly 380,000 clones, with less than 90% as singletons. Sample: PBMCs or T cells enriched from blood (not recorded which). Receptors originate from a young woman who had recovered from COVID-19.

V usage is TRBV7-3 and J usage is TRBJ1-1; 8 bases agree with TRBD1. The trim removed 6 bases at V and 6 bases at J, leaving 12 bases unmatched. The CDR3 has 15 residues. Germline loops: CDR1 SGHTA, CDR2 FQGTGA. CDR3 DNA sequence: TGTGCCAGCAGTTCGTATACAGGGGGTGTTGCTGAAGCTTTCTTT. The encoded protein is CASSSYTGGVAEAFF.

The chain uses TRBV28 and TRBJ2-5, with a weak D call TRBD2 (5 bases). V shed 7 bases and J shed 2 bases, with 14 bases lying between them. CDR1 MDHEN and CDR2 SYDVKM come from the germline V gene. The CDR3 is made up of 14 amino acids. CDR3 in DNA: TGTGCCAGCATCTCGGACCCGGGGCAAGAGACCCAGTACTTC. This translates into CASISDPGQETQYF. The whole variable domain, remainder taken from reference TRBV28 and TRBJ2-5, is DVKVTQSSRYLVKRTGEKVFLECVQDMDHENMFWYRQDPGLGLRLIYFSYDVKMKEKGDIPEGYSVSREKKERFSLILESASTNQTSMYLCASISDPGQETQYFGPGTRLLVL.

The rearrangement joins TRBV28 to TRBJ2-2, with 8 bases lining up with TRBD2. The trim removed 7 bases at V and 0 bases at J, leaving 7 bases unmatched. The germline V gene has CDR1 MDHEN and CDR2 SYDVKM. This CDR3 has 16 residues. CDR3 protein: CASTPGGEPNTGELFF. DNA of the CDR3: TGTGCCAGCACCCCGGGGGGGGAGCCGAACACCGGGGAGCTGTTTTTT.

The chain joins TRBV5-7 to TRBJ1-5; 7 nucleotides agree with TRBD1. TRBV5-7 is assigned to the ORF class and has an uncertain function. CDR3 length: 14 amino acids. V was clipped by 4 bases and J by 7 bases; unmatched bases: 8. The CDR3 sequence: CASSKTGLEQPQHF. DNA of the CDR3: TGTGCCAGCAGCAAGACAGGGCTGGAGCAGCCCCAGCATTTT.

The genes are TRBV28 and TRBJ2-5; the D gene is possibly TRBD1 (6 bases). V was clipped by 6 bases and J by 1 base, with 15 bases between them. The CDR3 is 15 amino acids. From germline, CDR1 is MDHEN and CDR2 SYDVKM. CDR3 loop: CASREQGFRQETQYF. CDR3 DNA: TGTGCCAGCAGGGAACAGGGATTCCGCCAAGAGACCCAGTACTTC.

As DNA, the CDR3 is TGTGCCAGCAGCTTAGATGGACAGGGGAAGGGCCAGTACTTC. Amino acid sequence: CASSLDGQGKGQYF. The chain links TRBV7-9 to TRBJ2-5; 9 nucleotides match TRBD1. The CDR3 is 14 amino acids. Looked up from germline, CDR1 is SEHNR and CDR2 is FQNEAQ (reference sequence). V trimming: 1 base; J trimming: 10 bases; junction bases outside the gene matches: 7.

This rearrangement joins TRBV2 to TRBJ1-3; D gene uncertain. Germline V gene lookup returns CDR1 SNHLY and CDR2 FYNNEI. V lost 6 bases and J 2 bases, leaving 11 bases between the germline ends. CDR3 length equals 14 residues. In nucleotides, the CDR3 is TGTGCCAGCAGCTCCCCAGTCCCTGGAAACACCATATATTTT. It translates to CASSSPVPGNTIYF.

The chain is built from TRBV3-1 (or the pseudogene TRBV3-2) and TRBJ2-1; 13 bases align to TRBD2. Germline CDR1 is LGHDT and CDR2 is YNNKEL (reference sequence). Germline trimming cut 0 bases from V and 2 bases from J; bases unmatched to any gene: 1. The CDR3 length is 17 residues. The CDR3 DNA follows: TGTGCCAGCAGCCAAGATGGACTAGCGGGAGCCTACAATGAGCAGTTCTTC. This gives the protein CASSQDGLAGAYNEQFF.

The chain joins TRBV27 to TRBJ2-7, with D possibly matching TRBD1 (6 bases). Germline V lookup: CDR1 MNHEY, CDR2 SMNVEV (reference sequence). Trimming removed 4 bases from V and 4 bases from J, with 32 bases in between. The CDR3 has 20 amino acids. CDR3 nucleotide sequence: TGTGCCAGCAGTTCAGCGGAACCGGGACACGGCCAAAGTAGGGGATACGAGCAGTACTTC. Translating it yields CASSSAEPGHGQSRGYEQYF.

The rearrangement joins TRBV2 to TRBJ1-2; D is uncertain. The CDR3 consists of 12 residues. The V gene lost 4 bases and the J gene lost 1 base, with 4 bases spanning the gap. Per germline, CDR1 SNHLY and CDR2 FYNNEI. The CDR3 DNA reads TGTGCCAGCAGTGCCGTTAACTATGGCTACACCTTC. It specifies CASSAVNYGYTF.

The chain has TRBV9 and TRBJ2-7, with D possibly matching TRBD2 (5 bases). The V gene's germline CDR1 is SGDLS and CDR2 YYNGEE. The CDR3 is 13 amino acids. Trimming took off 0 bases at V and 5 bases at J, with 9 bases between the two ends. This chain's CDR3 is CASSVDGEHEQYF. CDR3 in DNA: TGTGCCAGCAGCGTAGACGGGGAACACGAGCAGTACTTC.

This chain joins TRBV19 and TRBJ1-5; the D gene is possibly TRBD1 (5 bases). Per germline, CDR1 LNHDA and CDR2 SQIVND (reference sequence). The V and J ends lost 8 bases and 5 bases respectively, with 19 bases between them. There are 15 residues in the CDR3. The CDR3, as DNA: TGTGCCAGTCTAAACGGGACTCTTCCCCATCAGCCCCAGCATTTT. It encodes CASLNGTLPHQPQHF.

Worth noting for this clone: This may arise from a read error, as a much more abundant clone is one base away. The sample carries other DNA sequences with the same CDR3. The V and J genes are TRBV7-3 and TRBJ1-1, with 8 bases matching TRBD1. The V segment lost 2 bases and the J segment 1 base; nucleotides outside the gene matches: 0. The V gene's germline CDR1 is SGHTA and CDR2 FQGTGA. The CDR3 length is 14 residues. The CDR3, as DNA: TGTGCCAGCAGCTTAGGACAGGGGAACACTGAAGCTTTCTTT. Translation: CASSLGQGNTEAFF.

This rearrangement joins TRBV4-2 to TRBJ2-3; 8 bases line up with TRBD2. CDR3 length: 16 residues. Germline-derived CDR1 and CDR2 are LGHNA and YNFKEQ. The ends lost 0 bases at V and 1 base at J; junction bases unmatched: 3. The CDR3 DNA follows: TGTGCCAGCAGCCAAGACCCGCGGGGGGGCACAGATACGCAGTATTTT. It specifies CASSQDPRGGTDTQYF.

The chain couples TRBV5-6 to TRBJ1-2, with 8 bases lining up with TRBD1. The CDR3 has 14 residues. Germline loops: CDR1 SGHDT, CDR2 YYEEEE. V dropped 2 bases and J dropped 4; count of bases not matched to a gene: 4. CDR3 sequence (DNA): TGTGCCAGCAGCTTTAAAGACAGGGGCTATGGCTACACCTTC. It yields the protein CASSFKDRGYGYTF.

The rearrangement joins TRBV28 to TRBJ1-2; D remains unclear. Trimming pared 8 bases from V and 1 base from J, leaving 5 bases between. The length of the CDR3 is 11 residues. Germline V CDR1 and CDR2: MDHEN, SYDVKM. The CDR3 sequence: CASSGNYGYTF. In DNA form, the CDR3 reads TGTGCCAGCTCCGGTAACTATGGCTACACCTTC.

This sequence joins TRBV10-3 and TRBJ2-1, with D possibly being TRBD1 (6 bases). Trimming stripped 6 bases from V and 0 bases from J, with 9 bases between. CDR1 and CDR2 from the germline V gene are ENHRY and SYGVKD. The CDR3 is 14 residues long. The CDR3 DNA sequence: TGTGCCATCAGGGACAGTGACTCCTACAATGAGCAGTTCTTC. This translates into CAIRDSDSYNEQFF.

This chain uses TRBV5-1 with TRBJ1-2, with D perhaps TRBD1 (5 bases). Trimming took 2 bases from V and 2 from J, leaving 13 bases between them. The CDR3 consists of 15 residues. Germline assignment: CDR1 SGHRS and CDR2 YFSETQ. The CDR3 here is CASSFGGGTNYGYTF. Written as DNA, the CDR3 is TGCGCCAGCAGCTTTGGTGGAGGGACCAACTATGGCTACACCTTC.

CDR3 DNA sequence: TGTGCCTGGAGTGTTGACACTGGAAGGACCCAGTACTTC. It is translated as CAWSVDTGRTQYF. The chain combines TRBV30 with TRBJ2-5; D unclear. V was clipped by 0 bases and J by 7 bases, with 12 bases between them. Germline V CDR1 and CDR2: GTSNPN, SVGIG (reference sequence). The CDR3 is 13 residues long. Using reference TRBV30 and TRBJ2-5 for the parts outside the CDR3, the full variable domain is SQTIHQWPATLVQPVGSPLSLECTVEGTSNPNLYWYRQAAGRGLQLLFYSVGIGQISSEVPQNLSASRPQDRQFILSSKKLLLSDSGFYLCAWSVDTGRTQYFGPGTRLLVL.

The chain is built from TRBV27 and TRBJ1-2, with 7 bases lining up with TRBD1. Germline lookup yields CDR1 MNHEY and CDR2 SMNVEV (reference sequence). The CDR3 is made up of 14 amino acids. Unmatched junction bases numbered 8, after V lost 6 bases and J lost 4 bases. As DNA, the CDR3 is TGTGCCAGCAGCCAAGGGGGCGATATCTATGGCTACACCTTC. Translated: CASSQGGDIYGYTF.